The 16 T cell receptor beta chains below all came from one sample that was sequenced in a study of OX40 agonist ivuxolimab in advanced cancers. Clones were sequenced by immunoSEQ multiplex PCR, and TCRdb holds only the in-frame ones, with some missing. Of 23,000 or so clones listed, nearly 90% are singletons. The input for sequencing was CD4+ or CD8+ T cells sorted from blood, taken in a trial of the OX40 agonist ivuxolimab. The receptors stem from an adult with an advanced solid tumor such as melanoma, head and neck, liver or kidney cancer.

The V call is TRBV12-2, the J call TRBJ2-3; TRBD2 is the table's D call, not checked against the DNA. TRBV12-2 is reported as a pseudogene. The CDR3 is 18 amino acids. CDR3 in DNA: TGTGCAAGTCGCTTAGGAGGAAGAAAGGGGCGGGACACAGATACGCAGTATTTT. As protein: CASRLGGRKGRDTDTQYF.

Here the CDR3 DNA reads TGTGCCAGCAGCGTAGCTGTTAGCGGGAGACTCACAGATACGCAGTATTTT. This translates into CASSVAVSGRLTDTQYF. The chain employs TRBV9 and TRBJ2-3, with 9 bases matching TRBD2. The CDR3 is 17 amino acids. V lost 0 bases and J lost 2; bases outside the gene matches: 7. The germline V gene encodes CDR1 SGDLS and CDR2 YYNGEE.

This chain connects TRBV4-2 to TRBJ2-1; D is undetermined. The V end was cut by 8 bases, the J end by 8 bases, with 19 bases between. Germline lookup yields CDR1 LGHNA and CDR2 YNFKEQ. This CDR3 has 14 amino acids. CDR3 sequence reads: CASSGLGDGYEQFF. In DNA, the CDR3 is TGTGCCAGCTCCGGTCTAGGCGATGGCTATGAGCAGTTCTTC.

This clone occurred a few times. The gene calls are TRBV7-9 and TRBJ1-5; D uncertain. The germline gives CDR1 SEHNR, CDR2 FQNEAQ (reference sequence). V lost 7 bases and J lost 7, with 11 bases in between. This CDR3 has 12 amino acids. The CDR3: CASTIGEQPQHF. The CDR3 DNA sequence: TGTGCCAGCACCATCGGTGAACAGCCCCAGCATTTT. The whole variable domain, remainder taken from reference TRBV7-9 and TRBJ1-5, is DTGVSQNPRHKITKRGQNVTFRCDPISEHNRLYWYRQTLGQGPEFLTYFQNEAQLEKSRLLSDRFSAERPKGSFSTLEIQRTEQGDSAMYLCASTIGEQPQHFGDGTRLSIL.

Here the CDR3 DNA reads TGTGCCAGCAGCTCCGGGACTAGCCTCTTCCAAGAGACCCAGTACTTC. This translates into CASSSGTSLFQETQYF. The chain uses TRBV7-2 and TRBJ2-5, with 9 bases matching TRBD2. The CDR3 is made up of 16 amino acids. Germline assignment: CDR1 SGHTA and CDR2 FQGNSA. V lost 4 bases to trimming and J lost 1 base; unmatched junction nucleotides: 7.

The CDR3 nucleotides read TGTGCCAGCAGCTTTGGGCAGGAAAACACTGAAGCTTTCTTT. It is translated as CASSFGQENTEAFF. The genes are TRBV7-8 and TRBJ1-1; no firm D call. Trimming took 3 bases from V and 2 from J, leaving 10 bases between them. Germline-derived CDR1 and CDR2 are SGHVS and FQNEAQ. This CDR3 has 14 residues. The whole variable domain, remainder taken from reference TRBV7-8 and TRBJ1-1, is GAGVSQSPRYKVAKRGQDVALRCDPISGHVSLFWYQQALGQGPEFLTYFQNEAQLDKSGLPSDRFFAERPEGSVSTLKIQRTQQEDSAVYLCASSFGQENTEAFFGQGTRLTVV.

The genes are TRBV27 and TRBJ2-1, with a tentative D call TRBD1 (5 bases). Trimming shortened V by 7 bases and J by 4 bases, and 14 bases separated the two germline ends. This CDR3 is 14 amino acids long. Looked up from germline, CDR1 is MNHEY and CDR2 is SMNVEV (reference sequence). CDR3 DNA sequence: TGTGCCAGCAAGGGGCAGGAAGGGTACAATGAGCAGTTCTTC. It specifies CASKGQEGYNEQFF.

The chain recombines TRBV10-3 with TRBJ2-5; D perhaps matches TRBD2 (8 bases). V dropped 2 bases and J dropped 5 bases, with 21 bases sitting between them. Germline V CDR1 and CDR2: ENHRY, SYGVKD. The CDR3 totals 17 residues. The CDR3, as DNA: TGTGCCATCAGTGAGCCCCCCGGGAGGGCCAGGGGGGAGACCCAGTACTTC. Protein sequence: CAISEPPGRARGETQYF.

The V call is TRBV6-5, the J call TRBJ2-5; D is unresolved. CDR1 is MNHEY and CDR2 is SVGAGI in the germline V gene. Trimming took off 0 bases at V and 3 bases at J, with 8 bases between the two ends. CDR3 length: 14 amino acids. The CDR3 reads CASSYSIGEETQYF. The CDR3 coding sequence is TGTGCCAGCAGTTACTCGATTGGAGAAGAGACCCAGTACTTC.

This rearrangement joins TRBV19 to TRBJ1-2; a possible D gene is TRBD1 (6 bases). This CDR3 comprises 17 residues. Trimming left V 0 bases short and J 4 bases short, with 18 bases between. Per the germline V gene, CDR1 is LNHDA and CDR2 is SQIVND (reference sequence). This CDR3 is CASSIDLWGGRSYGYTF. The CDR3 nucleotides read TGTGCCAGTAGTATAGATCTATGGGGGGGGCGCTCCTATGGCTACACCTTC.

This chain connects TRBV19 to TRBJ2-6, with 11 bases that match TRBD2. The germline V gene has CDR1 LNHDA and CDR2 SQIVND (reference sequence). The CDR3 totals 21 residues. V shed 6 bases and J 2 bases; nucleotides not matched to a gene: 18. The CDR3 sequence: CASRFLGLAGGVNPGANVLTF. CDR3 DNA: TGTGCCAGTAGATTTTTGGGGCTAGCGGGAGGCGTCAATCCTGGGGCCAACGTCCTGACTTTC.

V usage is TRBV4-1 and J usage is TRBJ2-3, with 14 bases lining up with TRBD2. This CDR3 is 18 amino acids long. Looked up from germline, CDR1 is MGHRA and CDR2 is YSYEKL. Trimming removed 6 bases from V and 6 bases from J; junction bases left unmatched: 14. The DNA of the CDR3 is TGCGCCAGCAGTGGACTAGCGGGAGGCCCCCTAGGTTTGGATACGCAGTATTTT. Its translation is CASSGLAGGPLGLDTQYF.

This clone was seen once. The V gene is TRBV7-9, the J gene TRBJ2-1; 11 bases align to TRBD2. Germline-derived CDR1 and CDR2 are SEHNR and FQNEAQ (reference sequence). Trimming cost V 2 bases and J 7 bases; bases outside gene matches: 7. The CDR3 is 16 residues long. The CDR3 sequence is CASSLPTSGSGNEQFF. The CDR3 DNA follows: TGTGCCAGCAGCTTACCCACTAGCGGGAGCGGGAATGAGCAGTTCTTC.

This clone showed up just once. The chain couples TRBV27 to TRBJ2-7; TRBD2 is a possible D gene (5 bases). V was cut by 4 bases and J by 2 bases, with 18 bases left in between. This CDR3 has 16 residues. In germline, CDR1 is MNHEY, CDR2 SMNVEV (reference sequence). The DNA for the CDR3 is TGTGCCAGCAGTTCGTCTTTGGCGCGGGTAGCCTACGAGCAGTACTTC. Amino acids: CASSSSLARVAYEQYF.

This clone showed up just once. The chain is built from TRBV9 and TRBJ2-2, with 8 nucleotides matching TRBD1. Germline loops: CDR1 SGDLS, CDR2 YYNGEE. Trimming cost V 3 bases and J 2 bases; bases outside gene matches: 6. CDR3 length: 16 amino acids. The CDR3 coding sequence is TGTGCCAGCAGCGCACCGGGACAGGTCAACACCGGGGAGCTGTTTTTT. Protein product: CASSAPGQVNTGELFF.

This chain connects TRBV10-1 to TRBJ1-1, with a possible D match to TRBD1 (5 bases). This CDR3 contains 14 residues. In germline, CDR1 is WNHNN, CDR2 SYGVQD (reference sequence). With 6 bases removed from V and 1 base from J, the gap between germline ends came to 12 bases. As DNA, the CDR3 is TGCGCCAGCAGCCGGGGGGGAACGAACACTGAAGCTTTCTTT. Its translation is CASSRGGTNTEAFF.